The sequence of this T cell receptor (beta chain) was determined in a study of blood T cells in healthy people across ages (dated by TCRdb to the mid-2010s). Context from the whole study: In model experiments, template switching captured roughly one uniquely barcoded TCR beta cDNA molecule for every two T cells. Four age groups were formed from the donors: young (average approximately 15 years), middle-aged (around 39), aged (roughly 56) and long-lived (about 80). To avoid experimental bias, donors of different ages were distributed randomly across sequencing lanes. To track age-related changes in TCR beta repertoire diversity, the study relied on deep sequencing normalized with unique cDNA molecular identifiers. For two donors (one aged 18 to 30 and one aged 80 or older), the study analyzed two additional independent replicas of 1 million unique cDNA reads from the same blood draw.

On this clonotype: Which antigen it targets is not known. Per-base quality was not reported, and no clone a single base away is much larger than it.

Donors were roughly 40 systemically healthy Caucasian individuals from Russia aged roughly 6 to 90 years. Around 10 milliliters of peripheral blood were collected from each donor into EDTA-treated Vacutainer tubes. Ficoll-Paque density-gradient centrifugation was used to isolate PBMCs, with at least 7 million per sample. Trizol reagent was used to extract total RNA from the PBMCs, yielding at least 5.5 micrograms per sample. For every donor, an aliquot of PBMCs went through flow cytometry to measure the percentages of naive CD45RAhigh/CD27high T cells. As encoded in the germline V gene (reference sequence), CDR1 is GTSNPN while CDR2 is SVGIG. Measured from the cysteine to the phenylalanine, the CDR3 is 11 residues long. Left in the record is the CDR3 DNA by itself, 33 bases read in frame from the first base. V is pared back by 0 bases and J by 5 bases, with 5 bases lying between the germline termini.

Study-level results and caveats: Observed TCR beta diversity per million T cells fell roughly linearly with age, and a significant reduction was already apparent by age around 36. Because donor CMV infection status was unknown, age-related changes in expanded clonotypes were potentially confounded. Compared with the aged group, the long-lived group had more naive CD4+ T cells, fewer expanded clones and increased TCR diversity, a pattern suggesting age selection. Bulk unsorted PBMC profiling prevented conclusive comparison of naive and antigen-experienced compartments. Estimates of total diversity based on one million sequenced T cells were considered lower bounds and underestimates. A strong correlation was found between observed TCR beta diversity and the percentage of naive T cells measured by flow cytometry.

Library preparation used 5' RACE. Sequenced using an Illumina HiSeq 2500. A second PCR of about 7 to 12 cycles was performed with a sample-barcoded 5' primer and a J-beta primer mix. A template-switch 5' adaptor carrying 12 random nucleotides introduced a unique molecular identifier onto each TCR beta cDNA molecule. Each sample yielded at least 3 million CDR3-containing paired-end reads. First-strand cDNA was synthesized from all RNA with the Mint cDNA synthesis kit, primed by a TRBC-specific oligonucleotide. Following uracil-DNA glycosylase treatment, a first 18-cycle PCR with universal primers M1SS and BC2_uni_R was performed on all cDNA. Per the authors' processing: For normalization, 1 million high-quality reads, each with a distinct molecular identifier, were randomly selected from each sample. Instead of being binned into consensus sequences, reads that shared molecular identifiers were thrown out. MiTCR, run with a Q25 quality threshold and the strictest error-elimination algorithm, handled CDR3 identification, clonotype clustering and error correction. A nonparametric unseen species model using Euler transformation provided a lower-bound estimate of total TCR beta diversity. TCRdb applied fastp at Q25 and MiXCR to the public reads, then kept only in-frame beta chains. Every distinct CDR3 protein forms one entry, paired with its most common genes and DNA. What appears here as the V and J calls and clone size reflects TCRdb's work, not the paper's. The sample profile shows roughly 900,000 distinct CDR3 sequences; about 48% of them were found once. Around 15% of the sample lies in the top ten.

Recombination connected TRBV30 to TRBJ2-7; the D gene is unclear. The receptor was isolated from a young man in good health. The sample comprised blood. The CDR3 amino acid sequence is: CAWSVIHEQYF. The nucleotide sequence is TGTGCCTGGAGTGTAATCCACGAGCAGTACTTC.